This T cell receptor beta chain stems from a study of blood T cell repertoires in COVID-19. Individuals aged about 18 to 100 years were recruited from 24 US areas. Clinical histories supplied by participants themselves formed the basis of cohort assignment. Two consecutive negative NP/OP PCR tests, clearance, or resolved symptoms defined Cohort 3 recovery. This CDR3 is 15 amino acids long. The germline CDR1 and CDR2 sequences are SGHDT and YYEEEE. The V and J ends lost 0 bases and 8 bases, in that order; junction bases with no gene match: 10. TCRdb keeps only in-frame clones here, not all; method: immunoSEQ multiplex PCR. The profile shows hundreds of thousands of clones, approximately 86% of them singletons.

The receptor comes from a woman in her fifties or sixties who had recovered from COVID-19. The chain has TRBV5-6 and TRBJ1-1, with 7 bases aligning to TRBD1. Sequences were obtained from PBMCs or T cells enriched from blood (not recorded which). CDR3 protein: CASSLDRQGRSEAFF. The CDR3 nucleotides read TGTGCCAGCAGCTTGGACAGACAGGGACGTAGCGAAGCTTTCTTT.